This T cell receptor beta chain was obtained from a study of OX40 agonist ivuxolimab in advanced cancers. There are 15 residues in the CDR3. Trimming at V came to 1 base and at J to 6 bases, leaving 7 bases not matched to a gene. Germline lookup yields CDR1 SGHRS and CDR2 YFSETQ. Sequencing used immunoSEQ multiplex PCR; TCRdb keeps in-frame clones, though not all of them. The data contain around 67,000 clones, roughly nine tenths of them seen just once; the ten biggest clones take up about 1.3%. The TCR comes from an adult with an advanced solid tumor such as melanoma, head and neck, liver or kidney cancer. The input for sequencing was CD4+ or CD8+ T cells sorted from blood, taken in a trial of the OX40 agonist ivuxolimab. This chain connects TRBV5-1 to TRBJ1-1; 9 bases fit TRBD1. The CDR3 coding sequence is TGCGCCAGCAGCTTGCCCGGGACAGGGTCTGCTGAAGCTTTCTTT. Protein sequence: CASSLPGTGSAEAFF.